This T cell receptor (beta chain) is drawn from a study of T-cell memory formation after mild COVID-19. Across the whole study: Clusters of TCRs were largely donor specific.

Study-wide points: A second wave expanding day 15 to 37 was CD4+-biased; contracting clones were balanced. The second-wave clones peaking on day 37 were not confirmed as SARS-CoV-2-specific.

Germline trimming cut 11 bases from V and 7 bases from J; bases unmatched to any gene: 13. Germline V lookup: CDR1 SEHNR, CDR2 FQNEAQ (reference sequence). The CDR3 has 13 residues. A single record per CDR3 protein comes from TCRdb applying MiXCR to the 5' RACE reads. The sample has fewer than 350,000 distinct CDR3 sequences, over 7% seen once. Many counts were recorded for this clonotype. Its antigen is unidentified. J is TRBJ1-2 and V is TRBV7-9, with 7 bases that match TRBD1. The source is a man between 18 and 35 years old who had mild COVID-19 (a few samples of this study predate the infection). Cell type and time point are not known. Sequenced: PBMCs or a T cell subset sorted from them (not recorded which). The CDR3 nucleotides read TGTGCCTCTCTGGACAGGTTCCACCGTGGCTACACCTTC. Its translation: CASLDRFHRGYTF.